Presented here are 23 T cell receptor beta chains from one specimen sequenced in a study of Graves' ophthalmopathy and Graves' hyperthyroidism. The study amplified TCR beta CDR3 regions using RNA transcripts. The library came from an HTBI-primed first-round RT-PCR and a second-round multiplex PCR. TCRdb fed the multiplex PCR reads into MiXCR, producing one record per CDR3 protein. The sample has about 400,000 distinct CDR3 sequences, around 17% seen once. Sequencing was carried out using peripheral blood. The receptor source for this set is a woman aged 18-29 years with Graves' ophthalmopathy.

This clonotype was detected many times. This rearrangement joins TRBV6-5 to TRBJ2-2; D not certain. Looked up from germline, CDR1 is MNHEY and CDR2 is SVGAGI. Between the trimmed V and J ends, which lost 2 bases and 6 bases, there was a span of 7 bases. The length of the CDR3 is 13 residues. The CDR3 here is CASSYLAAGELFF. In nucleotides, the CDR3 is TGTGCCAGCAGTTACCTGGCGGCCGGGGAGCTGTTTTTT.

This clonotype was counted ten times or more. The rearrangement joins TRBV11-2 to TRBJ2-7; D is undetermined. This CDR3 is built from 15 residues. Trimming took 1 base from V and 0 from J, leaving 10 bases between them. In germline, CDR1 is SGHAT, CDR2 FQNNGV. The CDR3 DNA reads TGTGCCAGCAGCTTAGTTATGGGGATCTCCTACGAGCAGTACTTC. It specifies CASSLVMGISYEQYF.

This chain uses TRBV12-3 or TRBV12-4 with TRBJ1-3; the D gene is possibly TRBD1 (5 bases). The CDR3 spans 15 residues. Trimming left V 6 bases short and J 0 bases short, with 12 bases between. CDR3 residues: CASRGRTFSGNTIYF. CDR3 sequence (DNA): TGTGCCAGCAGGGGACGCACCTTCTCTGGAAACACCATATATTTT.

This clonotype was seen at least ten times. The V gene is TRBV6-2 or TRBV6-3, the J gene TRBJ2-7, with 9 bases matching TRBD2. CDR1 is MNHEY and CDR2 is SVGEGT in the germline V gene. With 2 bases clipped from V and 0 bases from J, the junction kept 8 bases outside the gene matches. The CDR3 extends over 17 amino acids. In DNA form, the CDR3 reads TGTGCCAGCAGTTACCCCTATAGCGGGAGTGGCTCCTACGAGCAGTACTTC. Translating it yields CASSYPYSGSGSYEQYF.

J is TRBJ1-1 and V is TRBV19; D not resolved. The CDR3 has 14 residues. The ends were cut back, 3 bases at V and 2 bases at J, with 10 bases in the middle. Germline-derived CDR1 and CDR2 are LNHDA and SQIVND (reference sequence). The CDR3 is CASSISAVNTEAFF. In DNA, the CDR3 is TGTGCCAGTAGTATTTCGGCAGTTAACACTGAAGCTTTCTTT.

At least ten counts were recorded for this clonotype. The chain is built from TRBV12-5 and TRBJ1-2; weak D call: TRBD1 (6 bases). This CDR3 is built from 14 residues. V was shortened by 7 bases and J by 4 bases, with 16 bases between the two germline ends. The germline gives CDR1 LGHNT, CDR2 FRNRAP. CDR3 protein: CASVEPEGVYGYTF. The CDR3 DNA reads as TGTGCTAGTGTCGAACCGGAGGGGGTCTATGGCTACACCTTC. Using reference TRBV12-5 and TRBJ1-2 for the parts outside the CDR3, the full variable domain is DARVTQTPRHKVTEMGQEVTMRCQPILGHNTVFWYRQTMMQGLELLAYFRNRAPLDDSGMPKDRFSAEMPDATLATLKIQPSEPRDSAVYFCASVEPEGVYGYTFGSGTRLTVV.

This clonotype was seen repeatedly, ten times or more. This chain connects TRBV7-2 to TRBJ1-1; TRBD1 matches 9 bases. The CDR3 contains 17 residues. J lost 0 bases, V lost 2 bases, and 7 bases had no gene match. CDR1 is SGHTA, CDR2 FQGNSA, per germline. CDR3 DNA: TGTGCCAGCAGCTTATCCGGGACAGGGAAATTGAACACTGAAGCTTTCTTT. Translating it yields CASSLSGTGKLNTEAFF.

This clonotype was seen many times. The chain employs TRBV12-3 or TRBV12-4 and TRBJ2-7, with D possibly TRBD2 on 5 matching bases. This CDR3 is built from 11 residues. V was pared by 2 bases and J by 6 bases, with 5 bases between. The CDR3 sequence is CASSLTSEQYF. CDR3 sequence (DNA): TGTGCCAGCAGTTTAACTAGCGAGCAGTACTTC.

This clonotype was detected ten times or more. The DNA for the CDR3 is TGCGCCAGCAGCTCGACAGGGGGTATCTCTAGCGGGAGAGGCTACGAGCAGTACTTC. Translated: CASSSTGGISSGRGYEQYF. The chain is built from TRBV5-1 and TRBJ2-7, with a weak D call TRBD2 (10 bases). This CDR3 contains 19 residues. V was cut by 3 bases and J by 3 bases, with 28 bases left in between. Germline-derived CDR1 and CDR2 are SGHRS and YFSETQ.

This clonotype appeared many times. The chain uses TRBV6-2 or TRBV6-3 and TRBJ1-5, with D unclear. The CDR3 covers 17 residues. The germline V gene encodes CDR1 MNHEY and CDR2 SVGEGT. Trimming cost V 4 bases and J 4 bases, with 20 bases left between them. This CDR3 is CASSFSLRVAGNQPQHF. CDR3 sequence (DNA): TGTGCCAGCAGTTTCTCGTTGAGGGTAGCGGGGAATCAGCCCCAGCATTTT.

This clonotype has at least ten counts. This chain joins TRBV5-1 and TRBJ2-5; 9 nucleotides match TRBD1. This CDR3 region has 16 residues. J was trimmed by 5 bases and V by 7 bases; bases with no gene match: 15. Germline V gene lookup returns CDR1 SGHRS and CDR2 YFSETQ. CDR3 DNA: TGCGCCAGCGCCCAACGACTGACAGGGGGTGCGGAGACCCAGTACTTC. It yields the protein CASAQRLTGGAETQYF.

This clonotype has ten or more counts. J is TRBJ1-1 and V is TRBV6-5, with a possible D match to TRBD1 (6 bases). Germline V gene lookup returns CDR1 MNHEY and CDR2 SVGAGI. CDR3 length equals 14 residues. V was trimmed by 2 bases and J by 6 bases, leaving 13 bases between them. The CDR3: CASSYRGRVAEAFF. As DNA, the CDR3 is TGTGCCAGCAGTTACAGGGGGAGGGTCGCTGAAGCTTTCTTT.

This clonotype was seen repeatedly, ten times or more. The genes are TRBV6-1 and TRBJ1-5, with D perhaps matching TRBD1 (5 bases). Germline-derived CDR1 and CDR2 are MNHNS and SASEGT. This CDR3 comprises 15 residues. The V and J ends lost 0 bases and 6 bases respectively, with 12 bases between them. The DNA of the CDR3 is TGTGCCAGCAGTGAAGCGGCAGGGCTTCTTCAGCCCCAGCATTTT. Protein product: CASSEAAGLLQPQHF.

This clonotype has a count of ten or more. The chain employs TRBV20-1 and TRBJ2-7, with 11 positions matching TRBD2. V lost 6 bases, J lost 3 bases, and 4 bases stayed unmatched. Germline assignment: CDR1 DFQATT and CDR2 SNEGSKA (reference sequence). The CDR3 consists of 13 residues. The CDR3 loop is CSARGTSGYEQYF. In nucleotides, the CDR3 is TGCAGTGCCCGAGGGACTAGCGGCTACGAGCAGTACTTC.

The sample holds many counts of this clonotype. The chain has TRBV30 and TRBJ2-7, with D tentatively TRBD1 (6 bases). The CDR3 is 13 amino acids. The V end was cut by 3 bases, the J end by 6 bases, with 15 bases between. Looked up from germline, CDR1 is GTSNPN and CDR2 is SVGIG (reference sequence). The CDR3 loop reads CAWRPWGLGEQYF. DNA of the CDR3: TGTGCCTGGAGGCCTTGGGGGCTGGGCGAGCAGTACTTC.

The table lists this clonotype with many counts. J is TRBJ1-3 and V is TRBV6-1; the D gene is possibly TRBD1 (5 bases). CDR3 length: 13 residues. The V gene lost 3 bases and the J gene lost 8 bases, with 11 bases spanning the gap. Germline assignment: CDR1 MNHNS and CDR2 SASEGT. The CDR3 coding sequence is TGTGCCAGCAGTGACAGGGTCGGAGACACCATATATTTT. It translates to CASSDRVGDTIYF.

In its sample, this clonotype was seen many times. The rearrangement links TRBV10-3 to TRBJ1-2; no clear D. The CDR3 sequence is 12 residues long. Germline values: CDR1 ENHRY, CDR2 SYGVKD. The V gene lost 1 base and the J gene lost 5 bases, with 5 bases spanning the gap. The CDR3 spells CAISEWRYGYTF. DNA for the CDR3: TGTGCCATCAGTGAGTGGCGATATGGCTACACCTTC.

This clonotype was counted many times. This chain connects TRBV28 to TRBJ1-5, with a tentative D call TRBD1 (5 bases). The ends were cut back, 6 bases at V and 4 bases at J, with 10 bases in the middle. The CDR3 totals 13 residues. In germline, CDR1 is MDHEN, CDR2 SYDVKM. For the CDR3, the DNA is TGTGCCAGCAGGCGCGGGGGGAATCAGCCCCAGCATTTT. This codes for CASRRGGNQPQHF.

This clonotype was counted ten times or more. The chain couples TRBV28 to TRBJ2-7, with TRBD1 identical over 9 bases. J was trimmed by 3 bases and V by 5 bases; bases with no gene match: 8. The CDR3 has 15 residues. The germline CDR1 and CDR2 sequences are MDHEN and SYDVKM. The DNA for the CDR3 is TGTGCCAGCAGTGGGGGGACAGGGATATTCTACGAGCAGTACTTC. It encodes CASSGGTGIFYEQYF.

At least ten counts were recorded for this clonotype. V and J are TRBV6-5 and TRBJ1-3, with D uncertain. Trimming stripped 9 bases from V and 0 bases from J, with 9 bases between. Germline assignment: CDR1 MNHEY and CDR2 SVGAGI. This CDR3 region has 13 residues. CDR3: CASWTRSGNTIYF. CDR3 in DNA: TGTGCCAGTTGGACCCGCTCTGGAAACACCATATATTTT.

This clonotype came up many times. The chain is built from TRBV30 and TRBJ1-2, with D possibly being TRBD1 (6 bases). The V and J ends lost 7 bases and 2 bases respectively, with 23 bases between them. The CDR3 sequence is 16 residues long. Germline lookup yields CDR1 GTSNPN and CDR2 SVGIG (reference sequence). CDR3 coding DNA: TGTGCCTTCTTGACCGGGACAATCATTTTAAACTATGGCTACACCTTC. Translated: CAFLTGTIILNYGYTF.

At least ten counts were recorded for this clonotype. V usage is TRBV6-5 and J usage is TRBJ2-7; D not certain. The germline V gene encodes CDR1 MNHEY and CDR2 SVGAGI. Trimming shortened V by 0 bases and J by 3 bases, and 12 bases separated the two germline ends. The CDR3 has 15 residues. The DNA for the CDR3 is TGTGCCAGCAGTTACTCGGGTAGGGCATACTACGAGCAGTACTTC. Protein: CASSYSGRAYYEQYF.

This clonotype was seen at least ten times. V and J are TRBV3-1 and TRBJ2-5; weak D call: TRBD1 (6 bases). The CDR3 runs to 16 residues. Trimming took off 1 base at V and 3 bases at J, with 15 bases between the two ends. Looked up from germline, CDR1 is LGHDT and CDR2 is YNNKEL (reference sequence). The CDR3 protein is CASSQAKFRGEETQYF. The CDR3 DNA sequence: TGTGCCAGCAGCCAAGCGAAATTCAGGGGCGAAGAGACCCAGTACTTC.